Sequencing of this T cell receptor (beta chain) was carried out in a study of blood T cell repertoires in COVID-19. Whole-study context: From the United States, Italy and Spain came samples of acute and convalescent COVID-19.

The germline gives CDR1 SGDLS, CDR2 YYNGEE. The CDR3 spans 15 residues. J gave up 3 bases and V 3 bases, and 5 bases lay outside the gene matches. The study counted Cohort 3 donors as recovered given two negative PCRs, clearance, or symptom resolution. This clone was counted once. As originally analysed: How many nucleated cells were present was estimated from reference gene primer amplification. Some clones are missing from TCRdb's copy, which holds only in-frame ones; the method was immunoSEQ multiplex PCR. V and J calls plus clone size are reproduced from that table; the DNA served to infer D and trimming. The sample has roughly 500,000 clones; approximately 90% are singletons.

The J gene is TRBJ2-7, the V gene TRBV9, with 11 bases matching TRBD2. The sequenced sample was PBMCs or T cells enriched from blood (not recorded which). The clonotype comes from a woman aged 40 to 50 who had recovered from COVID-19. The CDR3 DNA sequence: TGTGCCAGCAGCGGTCGACTAGCGGGAATCTACGAGCAGTACTTC. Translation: CASSGRLAGIYEQYF.